This T cell receptor (beta chain) originates from a study of OX40 agonist ivuxolimab in advanced cancers. At the level of the study: Patient treatment consisted of intravenous ivuxolimab administration every 2 weeks at 0.01 to 10 mg/kg.

The V and J ends lost 6 bases and 3 bases respectively, with 18 bases between them. The length of the CDR3 is 15 residues. Germline CDR1 reads MRHNA; CDR2 reads SNTAGT. With regard to this clone: Its antigen remains unknown.

The study's findings and limits: CD4+ and CD8+ blood T cells expanded clonally by week 6 at 0.1 to 3.0 mg/kg. Among T cells, CD8+ cells averaged more expanded clones than CD4+ cells.

The table came from immunoSEQ multiplex PCR; TCRdb's copy has only in-frame clones and leaves some out. In the table there are 40,000 to 50,000 clones, 88% of which are singletons. This material consisted of CD4+ or CD8+ T cells sorted from blood, taken in a trial of the OX40 agonist ivuxolimab. This clonotype was sampled from an adult with an advanced solid tumor such as melanoma, head and neck, liver or kidney cancer. V is TRBV6-4 and J is TRBJ2-7; D may be TRBD1 (6 bases). CDR3 in amino acids: CASRRDKRLIYEQYF. CDR3 nucleotides: TGTGCCAGCAGACGGGACAAACGACTAATCTACGAGCAGTACTTC.